What follows are 27 T cell receptor beta chains derived from one specimen sequenced in a study of blood T cell repertoires in COVID-19 (dated by TCRdb to the early 2020s). Library preparation used the immunoSEQ multiplex PCR assay. As stored in TCRdb, this immuneACCESS dataset retains in-frame rearrangements with V and J assigned. A fraction of the clones does not appear; measured against another copy, unresolved V genes explain less than half of the discrepancy, and the remainder lacks a known reason. The sample table holds approximately 200,000 clones, of which roughly 83% were seen once. The ten largest clones capture about 6.5% of the sample. Sequencing used peripheral blood. These receptors came from a woman between 40 and 50 years old with COVID-19, enrolled during active disease.

The chain recombines TRBV5-6 with TRBJ2-7; the match to TRBD1 covers 11 bases. Germline CDR1 SGHDT, CDR2 YYEEEE. This CDR3 comprises 14 residues. V shed 7 bases, J shed 7 bases, and the junction held 10 bases outside the gene matches. This CDR3 reads CASRFGQGAKEQYF. The CDR3 DNA reads as TGTGCCAGCCGGTTCGGACAGGGGGCGAAAGAGCAGTACTTC.

The chain carries TRBV14 and TRBJ1-3, with D perhaps TRBD1 (5 bases). This CDR3 has 16 amino acids. CDR1 and CDR2 from the germline V gene are SGHDN and FVKESK. Between the trimmed V and J ends, which lost 5 bases and 1 base, there was a span of 15 bases. The chain's CDR3 is CASSYRGRISGNTIYF. The CDR3 nucleotides read TGTGCCAGCAGCTACCGGGGGAGGATATCTGGAAACACCATATATTTT.

This rearrangement joins TRBV7-2 to TRBJ2-3; TRBD2 matches 9 bases. The V gene's germline CDR1 is SGHTA and CDR2 FQGNSA. This CDR3 comprises 18 residues. V was clipped by 1 base and J by 2 bases; unmatched bases: 10. In DNA form, the CDR3 reads TGTGCCAGCAGCTTAGGGGCTCTGCGGGGGGGATACACAGATACGCAGTATTTT. Translating gives CASSLGALRGGYTDTQYF.

This chain connects TRBV6-6 to TRBJ2-1, with 14 nucleotides matching TRBD2. The V gene end was trimmed by 6 bases and the J gene end by 10 bases; junction bases not matched to a gene: 8. Germline V gene lookup returns CDR1 MNHNY and CDR2 SVGAGI (reference sequence). This CDR3 spans 15 amino acids. CDR3 sequence: CASSPGLAGDHEQFF. The CDR3 DNA reads as TGTGCCAGCAGCCCGGGACTAGCGGGGGACCACGAGCAGTTCTTC.

The rearrangement uses TRBV2 and TRBJ1-5; 9 nucleotides match TRBD1. CDR3 size: 16 residues. With 6 bases clipped from V and 4 bases from J, the junction kept 10 bases outside the gene matches. Germline values: CDR1 SNHLY, CDR2 FYNNEI. This CDR3 is CASRAHRGQGNQPQHF. The CDR3 DNA is TGTGCCAGCAGGGCACACAGGGGGCAAGGGAATCAGCCCCAGCATTTT.

Within the sample, this clone is medium-sized (0.01 to 0.1%). The chain is built from TRBV18 and TRBJ1-3, with TRBD1 matching over 8 bases. From germline, CDR1 is KGHSH and CDR2 LQKENI. The V gene end was trimmed by 4 bases and the J gene end by 7 bases; junction bases not matched to a gene: 9. This CDR3 is built from 15 residues. The CDR3 nucleotides are TGTGCCAGCTCACAAGGACAGGGAGACTGGAACACCATATATTTT. Translating it yields CASSQGQGDWNTIYF.

The CDR3 spells CASRARRGGYNEQFF. The CDR3 nucleotides read TGTGCCAGCAGGGCCCGGCGGGGGGGTTACAATGAGCAGTTCTTC. The chain couples TRBV7-2 to TRBJ2-1; TRBD2 matches at 9 bases. Losses at the gene ends were 6 bases for V and 4 bases for J; bases not matched to a gene: 7. Germline CDR1 reads SGHTA; CDR2 reads FQGNSA. This CDR3 comprises 15 residues.

This clone was picked up a small number of times. The chain couples TRBV6-5 to TRBJ1-4; 8 nucleotides match TRBD1. V gave up 0 bases and J gave up 7 bases; unmatched junction bases: 7. The CDR3 spans 16 residues. Germline CDR1 reads MNHEY; CDR2 reads SVGAGI. The CDR3 coding sequence is TGTGCCAGCAGTTACTCAGACAGGGGAGAGGGTGAAAAACTGTTTTTT. Translating gives CASSYSDRGEGEKLFF.

The rearrangement joins TRBV9 to TRBJ2-1; D remains unclear. Germline V lookup: CDR1 SGDLS, CDR2 YYNGEE. CDR3 length equals 16 residues. V lost 0 bases and J lost 3, with 13 bases in between. The CDR3 coding sequence is TGTGCCAGCAGCGTAGAACCCAGCGTGGACTACAATGAGCAGTTCTTC. Translation gives CASSVEPSVDYNEQFF.

This clone was recorded a few times. V is TRBV5-6 and J is TRBJ1-2; 7 bases line up with TRBD1. Germline CDR1 reads SGHDT; CDR2 reads YYEEEE. This CDR3 spans 14 amino acids. Trimming at V came to 2 bases and at J to 3 bases, leaving 4 bases not matched to a gene. The CDR3 reads CASSLGRGHYGYTF. CDR3 bases: TGTGCCAGCAGCTTAGGTAGGGGGCACTATGGCTACACCTTC.

In nucleotides, the CDR3 is TGTGCCAGCAGCCGGACTAGCGGGAGCCTGCTACGCGAGCAGTACTTC. This codes for CASSRTSGSLLREQYF. The chain has TRBV11-1 and TRBJ2-7; 13 bases are shared with TRBD2. With V trimmed by 5 bases and J by 6 bases, 10 bases remained unmatched. CDR1 and CDR2 (germline): SGHAT, FQDESV (reference sequence). CDR3 length: 16 amino acids. Full variable domain (outside the CDR3, taken from reference TRBV11-1 and TRBJ2-7): EAEVAQSPRYKITEKSQAVAFWCDPISGHATLYWYRQILGQGPELLVQFQDESVVDDSQLPKDRFSAERLKGVDSTLKIQPAELGDSAMYLCASSRTSGSLLREQYFGPGTRLTVT.

This clone was picked up a small number of times. The chain joins TRBV10-1 to TRBJ2-7; maybe TRBD2 (6 bases). This CDR3 spans 11 amino acids. V was clipped by 8 bases and J by 7 bases, with 12 bases between them. Germline V gene sequence: CDR1 WNHNN, CDR2 SYGVQD (reference sequence). CDR3 residues: CASSSAREQYF. The DNA of the CDR3 is TGCGCCAGCTCTAGCGCGCGGGAGCAGTACTTC.

The V and J genes are TRBV5-6 and TRBJ1-5, with 9 bases lining up with TRBD1. CDR1 is SGHDT, CDR2 YYEEEE, per germline. V shed 1 base and J 5 bases; nucleotides not matched to a gene: 16. The CDR3 runs to 19 residues. This chain's CDR3 is CASSLYLGVGQGLDQPQHF. The CDR3 DNA follows: TGTGCCAGCAGCTTGTATTTGGGGGTCGGACAGGGGTTAGATCAGCCCCAGCATTTT. The full variable domain, in which reference TRBV5-6 and TRBJ1-5 provide the parts outside the CDR3, is DAGVTQSPTHLIKTRGQQVTLRCSPKSGHDTVSWYQQALGQGPQFIFQYYEEEERQRGNFPDRFSGHQFPNYSSELNVNALLLGDSALYLCASSLYLGVGQGLDQPQHFGDGTRLSIL.

This chain uses TRBV2 with TRBJ2-1, with TRBD1 matching over 7 bases. The junction had 4 bases not matched to a gene; V was cut back by 4 bases and J by 1 base. The CDR3 is 15 amino acids. Germline V gene data show CDR1 as SNHLY and CDR2 as FYNNEI. The CDR3 sequence: CASSVGRGSYNEQFF. In DNA form, the CDR3 reads TGTGCCAGCAGTGTGGGCAGGGGGTCCTACAATGAGCAGTTCTTC.

The chain is built from TRBV11-3 and TRBJ1-2, with TRBD1 matching 9 bases. V shed 2 bases and J 4 bases; nucleotides not matched to a gene: 8. Looked up from germline, CDR1 is SGHNT and CDR2 is YENEEA. The CDR3 runs to 16 residues. In DNA form, the CDR3 reads TGTGCCAGCAGCTTACGGACAGGGGCGAATTTCTATGGCTACACCTTC. It translates to CASSLRTGANFYGYTF.

J is TRBJ1-2 and V is TRBV27, with a possible D match to TRBD1 (5 bases). V was clipped by 3 bases and J by 4 bases, with 12 bases between them. The CDR3 is made up of 14 amino acids. From germline, CDR1 is MNHEY and CDR2 SMNVEV (reference sequence). The CDR3 DNA reads as TGTGCCAGCAGTTTTGGGCAGGGATCCTATGGCTACACCTTC. As protein: CASSFGQGSYGYTF.

This clone came up many times. This chain joins TRBV4-1 and TRBJ1-1, with D possibly being TRBD1 (6 bases). Trimming left V 2 bases short and J 1 base short, with 20 bases between. CDR1 MGHRA and CDR2 YSYEKL come from the germline V gene. The CDR3 sequence is 18 residues long. CDR3 DNA sequence: TGCGCCAGCAGCCAAAACGCACTGGGGGCCGGAGGGAACACTGAAGCTTTCTTT. Its translation: CASSQNALGAGGNTEAFF.

The chain couples TRBV30 to TRBJ2-5; perhaps TRBD2 as D (5 bases). The CDR3 is 12 amino acids. Germline V gives CDR1 GTSNPN, CDR2 SVGIG (reference sequence). Trimming shortened V by 4 bases and J by 5 bases, and 11 bases separated the two germline ends. The CDR3 spells CAWKRGPETQYF. CDR3 sequence (DNA): TGTGCCTGGAAACGGGGTCCCGAGACCCAGTACTTC.

CDR3: CASSGTSGTYEQYF. The CDR3 DNA reads TGTGCCAGCAGCGGGACTAGCGGAACCTACGAGCAGTACTTC. The J gene is TRBJ2-7, the V gene TRBV11-3; TRBD2 agrees at 11 bases. This CDR3 region has 14 residues. Trimming took 5 bases from V and 2 from J; bases not matched to a gene: 2. Germline loops: CDR1 SGHNT, CDR2 YENEEA. Drawing the rest from reference TRBV11-3 and TRBJ2-7, the complete variable domain is EAGVVQSPRYKIIEKKQPVAFWCNPISGHNTLYWYLQNLGQGPELLIRYENEEAVDDSQLPKDRFSAERLKGVDSTLKIQPAELGDSAVYLCASSGTSGTYEQYFGPGTRLTVT.

This clone was seen just once. This chain joins TRBV9 and TRBJ2-1; tentative D call: TRBD2 (6 bases). Trimming removed 7 bases from V and 0 bases from J, with 11 bases in between. Germline-derived CDR1 and CDR2 are SGDLS and YYNGEE. The CDR3 covers 14 residues. In DNA, the CDR3 is TGTGCCAGCCGGGCGGGGCCCTCCTACAATGAGCAGTTCTTC. It specifies CASRAGPSYNEQFF.

The chain employs TRBV3-1 (or the pseudogene TRBV3-2) and TRBJ1-3; possibly TRBD1 for D (6 bases). V was pared by 5 bases and J by 0 bases, with 11 bases between. In germline, CDR1 is LGHDT, CDR2 YNNKEL (reference sequence). The CDR3 runs to 15 residues. The CDR3 DNA reads TGTGCCAGCAGCTTCACAGGGATCTCTGGAAACACCATATATTTT. Its protein is CASSFTGISGNTIYF.

This sequence joins TRBV6-2 or TRBV6-3 and TRBJ2-1, with D unresolved. Germline V lookup: CDR1 MNHEY, CDR2 SVGEGT. The V and J ends lost 2 bases and 5 bases respectively, with 10 bases between them. The CDR3 has 14 amino acids. The CDR3 loop is CASSYRGTNNEQFF. CDR3 bases: TGTGCCAGCAGTTACCGAGGTACTAACAATGAGCAGTTCTTC.

The table lists this clone with a count of one. Other DNA sequences from this sample encode an identical CDR3 as well. The chain employs TRBV9 and TRBJ1-5, with 9 positions matching TRBD1. The junction had 4 bases not matched to a gene; V was cut back by 3 bases and J by 3 bases. The CDR3 extends over 15 amino acids. Germline V gene data show CDR1 as SGDLS and CDR2 as YYNGEE. The chain's CDR3 is CASSAGTGLNQPQHF. The CDR3 bases are TGTGCCAGCAGCGCCGGGACAGGGCTCAATCAGCCCCAGCATTTT.

This clone has more than one count but fewer than ten. The V call is TRBV6-5, the J call TRBJ2-5; 13 positions agree with TRBD2. V was pared by 2 bases and J by 4 bases, with 1 base of the junction left unmatched. This CDR3 region has 15 residues. The germline V gene has CDR1 MNHEY and CDR2 SVGAGI. This chain's CDR3 is CASSYRLAGGETQYF. CDR3 in DNA: TGTGCCAGCAGTTACCGACTAGCGGGGGGAGAGACCCAGTACTTC.

The CDR3 is CASTSGDTQYF. The CDR3 nucleotides read TGTGCCAGTACCTCCGGGGATACGCAGTATTTT. This rearrangement joins TRBV19 to TRBJ2-3; D is uncertain. The CDR3 has 11 amino acids. Trimming removed 7 bases at V and 6 bases at J, with 8 bases between. The germline V gene encodes CDR1 LNHDA and CDR2 SQIVND (reference sequence).

On this clone itself: A read error is possible here, since a much larger clone lies one base away. This chain connects TRBV7-2 to TRBJ1-1; D not resolved. Germline V lookup: CDR1 SGHTA, CDR2 FQGNSA. The CDR3 loop spans 12 amino acids. V lost 6 bases and J lost 0, with 5 bases in between. In DNA form, the CDR3 reads TGTGCCAGCAGTTTCATGAACACTGAAGCTTTCTTT. Translation: CASSFMNTEAFF.

This clone was counted only a few times. The chain is built from TRBV6-5 and TRBJ2-7; the match to TRBD1 covers 9 bases. The trim removed 8 bases at V and 3 bases at J, leaving 8 bases unmatched. The germline V gene encodes CDR1 MNHEY and CDR2 SVGAGI. The CDR3 is 14 amino acids. CDR3 region: CASGVTGGYYEQYF. The CDR3 nucleotides are TGTGCCAGCGGAGTCACAGGGGGCTACTACGAGCAGTACTTC.